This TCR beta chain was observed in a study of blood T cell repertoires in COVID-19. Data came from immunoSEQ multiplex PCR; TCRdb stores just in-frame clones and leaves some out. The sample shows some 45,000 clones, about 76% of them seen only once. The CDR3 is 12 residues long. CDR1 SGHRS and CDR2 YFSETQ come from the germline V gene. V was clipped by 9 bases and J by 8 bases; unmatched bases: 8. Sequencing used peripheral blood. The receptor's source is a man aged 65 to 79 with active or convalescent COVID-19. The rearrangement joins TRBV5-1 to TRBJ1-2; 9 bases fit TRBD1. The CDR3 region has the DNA TGCGCCACCTCCTACAGGGGGCAGGGCTACACCTTC. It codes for CATSYRGQGYTF.